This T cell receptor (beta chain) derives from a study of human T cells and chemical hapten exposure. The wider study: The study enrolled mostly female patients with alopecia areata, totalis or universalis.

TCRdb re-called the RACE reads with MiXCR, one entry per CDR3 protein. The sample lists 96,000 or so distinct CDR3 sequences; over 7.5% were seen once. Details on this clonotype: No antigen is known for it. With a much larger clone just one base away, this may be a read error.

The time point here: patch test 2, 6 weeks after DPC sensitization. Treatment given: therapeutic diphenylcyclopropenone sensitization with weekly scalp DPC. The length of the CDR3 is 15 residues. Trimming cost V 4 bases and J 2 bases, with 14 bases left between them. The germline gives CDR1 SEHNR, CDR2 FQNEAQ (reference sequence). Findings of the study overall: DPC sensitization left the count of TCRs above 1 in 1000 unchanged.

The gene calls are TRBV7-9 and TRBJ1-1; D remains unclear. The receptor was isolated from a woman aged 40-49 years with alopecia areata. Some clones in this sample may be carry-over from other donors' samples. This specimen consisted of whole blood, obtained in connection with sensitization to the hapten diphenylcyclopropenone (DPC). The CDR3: CASSSTEHRNTEAFF. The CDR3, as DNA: TGTGCCAGCAGCTCCACGGAACACAGAAACACTGAAGCTTTCTTT.